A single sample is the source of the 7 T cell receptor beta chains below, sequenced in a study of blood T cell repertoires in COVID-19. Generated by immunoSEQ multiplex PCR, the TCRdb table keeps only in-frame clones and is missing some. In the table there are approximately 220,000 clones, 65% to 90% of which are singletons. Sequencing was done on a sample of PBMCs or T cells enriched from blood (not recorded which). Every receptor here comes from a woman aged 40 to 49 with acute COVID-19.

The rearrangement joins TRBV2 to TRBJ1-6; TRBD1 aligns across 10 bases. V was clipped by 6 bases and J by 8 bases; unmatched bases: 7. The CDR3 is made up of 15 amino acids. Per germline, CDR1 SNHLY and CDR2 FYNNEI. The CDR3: CASSPWGQGYSPLHF. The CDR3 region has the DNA TGTGCCAGCAGCCCCTGGGGACAGGGGTATTCACCCCTCCACTTT.

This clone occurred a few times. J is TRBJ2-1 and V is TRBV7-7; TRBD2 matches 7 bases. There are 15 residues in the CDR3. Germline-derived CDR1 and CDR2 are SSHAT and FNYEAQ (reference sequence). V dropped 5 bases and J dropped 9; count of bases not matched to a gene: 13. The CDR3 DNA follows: TGTGCCAGCAGCACTGCTAGCGGCGAGGGAGGTGAGCAGTTCTTC. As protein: CASSTASGEGGEQFF.

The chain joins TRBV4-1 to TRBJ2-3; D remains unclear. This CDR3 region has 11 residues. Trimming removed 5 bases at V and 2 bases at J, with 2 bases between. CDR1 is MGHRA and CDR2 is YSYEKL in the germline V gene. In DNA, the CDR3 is TGCGCCAGCAGCTACACAGATACGCAGTATTTT. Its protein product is CASSYTDTQYF.

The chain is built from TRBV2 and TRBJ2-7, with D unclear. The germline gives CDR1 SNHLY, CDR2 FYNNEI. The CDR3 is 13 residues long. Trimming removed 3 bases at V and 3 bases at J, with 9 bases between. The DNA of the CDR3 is TGTGCCAGCAGTGATGACCCGGGCTACGAGCAGTACTTC. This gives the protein CASSDDPGYEQYF.

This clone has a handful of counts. In DNA form, the CDR3 reads TGTGCCACCAGTGACGCGACTAGCGCAGAGACCCAGTACTTC. Protein: CATSDATSAETQYF. The rearrangement uses TRBV24-1 and TRBJ2-5, with 8 nucleotides matching TRBD2. This CDR3 has 14 residues. V lost 4 bases and J lost 4; bases outside the gene matches: 4. Germline loops: CDR1 KGHDR, CDR2 SFDVKD.

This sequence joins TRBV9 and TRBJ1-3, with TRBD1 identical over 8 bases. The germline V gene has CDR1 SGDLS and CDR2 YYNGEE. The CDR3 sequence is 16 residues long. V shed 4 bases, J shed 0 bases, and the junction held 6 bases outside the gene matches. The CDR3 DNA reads TGTGCCAGCAGCCCTGGACAGGGCCTCTCTGGAAACACCATATATTTT. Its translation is CASSPGQGLSGNTIYF. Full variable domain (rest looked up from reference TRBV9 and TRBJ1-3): DSGVTQTPKHLITATGQRVTLRCSPRSGDLSVYWYQQSLDQGLQFLIQYYNGEERAKGNILERFSAQQFPDLHSELNLSSLELGDSALYFCASSPGQGLSGNTIYFGEGSWLTVV.

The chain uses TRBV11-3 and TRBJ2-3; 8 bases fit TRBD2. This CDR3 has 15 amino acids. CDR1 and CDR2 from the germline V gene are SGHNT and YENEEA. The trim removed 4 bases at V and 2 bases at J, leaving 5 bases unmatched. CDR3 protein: CASSSSGQPTDTQYF. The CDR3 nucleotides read TGTGCCAGCAGCTCTAGCGGGCAACCCACAGATACGCAGTATTTT. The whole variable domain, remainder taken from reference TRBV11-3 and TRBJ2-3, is EAGVVQSPRYKIIEKKQPVAFWCNPISGHNTLYWYLQNLGQGPELLIRYENEEAVDDSQLPKDRFSAERLKGVDSTLKIQPAELGDSAVYLCASSSSGQPTDTQYFGPGTRLTVL.